The 12 T cell receptor beta chains presented below share a single source sample, sequenced in a study of tumor-infiltrating lymphocytes in primary liver carcinoma. Scientists recovered RNA and DNA together from approximately 20-30 mg of unsorted bulk tissue. Constant-region priming of approximately 0.55 ug total RNA yielded TCR beta cDNA. Amplification in three nested multiplex PCR rounds with slightly modified ARM-PCR gave rise to TCR beta libraries. With TRBV1-TRBV30 forward primers and a C-beta reverse primer, the first two PCR rounds were run for 10 to 11 cycles each. TCRdb reprocessed the multiplex PCR reads with MiXCR, giving one entry per CDR3 protein. The sample contains approximately 120,000 distinct CDR3 sequences, approximately 64% of which appear only once. The material sequenced was liver tumor tissue from sampling region 3. Stated subset: tumor region T3, left-lateral pole. These receptors all stem from a woman aged 55 to 70 with primary liver carcinoma and hepatitis B virus infection.

The chain has TRBV28 and TRBJ2-2; the D call may be TRBD1 or TRBD2 (5 bases each). This CDR3 has 15 amino acids. Germline assignment: CDR1 MDHEN and CDR2 SYDVKM. V lost 1 base to trimming and J lost 7 bases, with 13 bases between them. This CDR3 reads CASSLLAGAGGELFF. CDR3 nucleotides: TGTGCCAGCAGTTTATTGGCTGGGGCGGGCGGGGAGCTGTTTTTT.

The gene calls are TRBV4-2 and TRBJ2-1; D is uncertain. The CDR3 totals 16 residues. Germline-derived CDR1 and CDR2 are LGHNA and YNFKEQ. The ends were cut back, 1 base at V and 0 bases at J, with 10 bases in the middle. The CDR3 protein is CASSQVAISSYNEQFF. The CDR3, as DNA: TGTGCCAGCAGCCAAGTGGCGATAAGCTCCTACAATGAGCAGTTCTTC.

Comment on this clonotype: One end of the junction varies from germline; a read error may be responsible. In DNA form, the CDR3 reads TGTGCCTGCAGGACGATAGGGTGGGACACTGAAGCTTTCTTT. Residues: CACRTIGWDTEAFF. This sequence joins TRBV6-5 and TRBJ1-1; D gene unclear. CDR3 size: 14 residues. CDR1 is MNHEY and CDR2 is SVGAGI in the germline V gene.

Details on this clonotype: A much larger clone lies one base from this, so it may be a read error. The chain couples TRBV7-9 to TRBJ2-1; TRBD2 aligns across 7 bases. Germline V gene sequence: CDR1 SEHNR, CDR2 FQNEAQ (reference sequence). This CDR3 has 14 amino acids. The CDR3 DNA reads as TGTGCCAGCAACTTATCGGGAGGCCCCAATGAGCAGTTCTTC. Its translation: CASNLSGGPNEQFF.

As for this clonotype: It may be a read error: a sequence one base away is much more abundant. In this CDR3 the conserved last residue, phenylalanine or tryptophan, is missing, so a read error is likely. V and J are TRBV7-8 and TRBJ1-5; possible D gene TRBD1, 6 bases. V was clipped by 5 bases and J by 7 bases, with 21 bases between them. Looked up from germline, CDR1 is SGHVS and CDR2 is FQNEAQ. This CDR3 is 16 amino acids long. The CDR3 sequence: CASSPSGRQAVQPQHI. The CDR3, as DNA: TGTGCCAGCAGCCCATCTGGTCGACAGGCAGTACAGCCCCAGCATATT.

With respect to this clonotype: A much more abundant neighbour one base away suggests this may be a read error. V and J are TRBV20-1 and TRBJ2-5; TRBD2 aligns across 9 bases. Per the germline V gene, CDR1 is DFQATT and CDR2 is SNEGSKA (reference sequence). The CDR3 is 17 residues long. Unmatched junction bases numbered 13, after V lost 0 bases and J lost 5 bases. CDR3 sequence: CSARESASGNIIETQYF. The CDR3, as DNA: TGCAGTGCTAGAGAATCTGCTAGCGGGAATATTATTGAGACCCAGTACTTC.

A note on this clonotype: A much larger clone lies a single base off, so this may be a read error. V and J are TRBV28 and TRBJ2-3; 10 nucleotides line up with TRBD2. Germline CDR1 and CDR2: MDHEN and SYDVKM. CDR3 length: 15 amino acids. The CDR3 DNA sequence: TGTGCCTGGTCTTCAGCGGGAGGGCCCACAGATATGCAGTATTTT. Protein product: CAWSSAGGPTDMQYF.

V and J are TRBV28 and TRBJ1-1, with D possibly matching TRBD1 (6 bases). This CDR3 contains 15 residues. Trimming shortened V by 6 bases and J by 2 bases, and 16 bases separated the two germline ends. Germline values: CDR1 MDHEN, CDR2 SYDVKM. The CDR3 sequence: CASSPGGAGNTEAFF. In nucleotides, the CDR3 is TGTGCCAGCAGCCCTGGGGGGGCCGGCAACACTGAAGCTTTCTTT. Supplemented by reference TRBV28 and TRBJ1-1, the full variable domain reads DVKVTQSSRYLVKRTGEKVFLECVQDMDHENMFWYRQDPGLGLRLIYFSYDVKMKEKGDIPEGYSVSREKKERFSLILESASTNQTSMYLCASSPGGAGNTEAFFGQGTRLTVV.

The chain uses TRBV11-3 and TRBJ2-2; TRBD1 matches at 7 bases. Germline V gene data show CDR1 as SGHNT and CDR2 as YENEEA. The V and J ends lost 7 bases and 2 bases, in that order; junction bases with no gene match: 10. The length of the CDR3 is 16 residues. The CDR3 DNA sequence: TGTGCCAGCAAGAGGAAGGACAGGCTAAACACCGGGGAGCTGTTTTTT. Its translation: CASKRKDRLNTGELFF.

Notes on this clonotype: A read error may explain this, as a much larger clone is one base away. The J gene is TRBJ1-4, the V gene TRBV7-8; 12 bases agree with TRBD1. The CDR3 runs to 17 residues. After removal of 5 bases from V and 7 bases from J, the junction contained 11 bases not matched to a gene. In germline, CDR1 is SGHVS, CDR2 FQNEAQ. CDR3 DNA: TGTGCCAGCAGCCCGTCCGGGGACAGGGGGCGCCTTGAAAAACTGTTTTTT. Amino acid sequence: CASSPSGDRGRLEKLFF.

The sample holds many counts of this clonotype. This rearrangement joins TRBV12-3 or TRBV12-4 to TRBJ2-1; no clear D. Trimming left V 3 bases short and J 12 bases short, with 9 bases between. The CDR3 contains 11 residues. CDR3 coding DNA: TGTGCCAGCAGTTTTCAGGCAGGGCAGTTCTTC. Translated, it gives CASSFQAGQFF.

This clonotype was seen more than once but under ten times. An end of the junction does not agree with germline; a read error may underlie this. CDR3 nucleotide sequence: TGTGCCAGCAGTAACAGGGAAACCTATGGCTACATCTTC. It translates to CASSNRETYGYIF. The chain couples TRBV6-6 to TRBJ1-2; perhaps TRBD1 as D (6 bases). Germline assignment: CDR1 MNHNY and CDR2 SVGAGI (reference sequence). CDR3 length: 13 residues.